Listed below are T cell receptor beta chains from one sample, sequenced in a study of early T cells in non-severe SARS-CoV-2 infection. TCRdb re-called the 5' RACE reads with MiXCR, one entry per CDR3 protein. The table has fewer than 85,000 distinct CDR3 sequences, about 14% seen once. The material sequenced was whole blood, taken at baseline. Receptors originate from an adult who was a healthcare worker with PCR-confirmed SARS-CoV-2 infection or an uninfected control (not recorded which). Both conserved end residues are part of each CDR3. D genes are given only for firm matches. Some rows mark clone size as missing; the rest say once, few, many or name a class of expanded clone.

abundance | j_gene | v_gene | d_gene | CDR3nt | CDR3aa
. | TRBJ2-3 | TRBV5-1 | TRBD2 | TGCGCCAGCAGTACGGCGGGAGGGGATACGCAGTATTTT | CASSTAGGDTQYF
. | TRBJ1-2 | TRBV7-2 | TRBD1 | TGTGCCAGCAGCCCCGGGACAGTGCCTGGGGATGACTACACCTTC | CASSPGTVPGDDYTF
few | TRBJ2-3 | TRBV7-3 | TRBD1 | TGTGCCAGCAGCCCCGGGACAGGCTTTGAGACGCAGTATTTT | CASSPGTGFETQYF
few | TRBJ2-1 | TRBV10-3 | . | TGTGCCATCAGTGAGCCAGCCTACAATGAGCAGTTCTTC | CAISEPAYNEQFF
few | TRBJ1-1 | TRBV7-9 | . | TGTGCCAGCAGCCTGATTGAAGGCCTTGAAGCTTTCTTT | CASSLIEGLEAFF
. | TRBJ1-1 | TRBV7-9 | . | TGTGCCAGCAGCTTAGATCTCGAAGCTTTCTTT | CASSLDLEAFF
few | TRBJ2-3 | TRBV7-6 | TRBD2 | TGTGCCAGCAGCCGCTCGGGACTAGCGGGAGCAGATACGCAGTATTTT | CASSRSGLAGADTQYF
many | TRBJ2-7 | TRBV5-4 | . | TGTGCCAGCAGCTTGGGGGGACCGTCTGCGAACGAGCAGTACTTC | CASSLGGPSANEQYF
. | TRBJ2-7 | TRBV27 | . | TGTGCCAGCAGTTCCCCTTATGGGAGCTACGAGCAGTACTTC | CASSSPYGSYEQYF
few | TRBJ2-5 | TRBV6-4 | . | TGTGCCAGCAGTGATTCCCCCCTACAGGGAACCCAGTACTTC | CASSDSPLQGTQYF
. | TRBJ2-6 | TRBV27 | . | TGTGCCAGCAGTTTTGGATACGAGAGGGCCAACGTCCTGACTTTC | CASSFGYERANVLTF
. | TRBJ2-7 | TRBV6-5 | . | TGTGCCACCAAGCGGGACAGCTCCTACGAGCAGTACTTC | CATKRDSSYEQYF
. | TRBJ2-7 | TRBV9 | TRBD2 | TGTGCCAGCAGCCCCAGCGGGAGGACCTACGAGCAGTACTTC | CASSPSGRTYEQYF
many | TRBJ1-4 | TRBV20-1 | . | TGCAGTGCGCCGCGGACGGAAAATAATGAAAAACTGTTTTTT | CSAPRTENNEKLFF
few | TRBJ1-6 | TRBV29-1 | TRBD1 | TGCAGCGTAACGACAGGGTCCTATAATTCACCCCTCCACTTT | CSVTTGSYNSPLHF
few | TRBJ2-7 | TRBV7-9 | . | TGTGCCAGCAGCTTAGAAGGGTCCAAGCAGTACTTC | CASSLEGSKQYF
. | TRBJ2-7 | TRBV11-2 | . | TGTGCCAGCAGCAACGCGGGACTTTACTACGAGCAGTACTTC | CASSNAGLYYEQYF
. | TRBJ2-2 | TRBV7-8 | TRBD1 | TGTGCCCTTGTCGGAACAGGGGCGAACACCGGGGAGCTGTTTTTT | CALVGTGANTGELFF
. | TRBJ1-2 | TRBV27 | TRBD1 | TGTGCCAGCAGAAGCCCGACGGACAGGCACTATGGCTACACCTTC | CASRSPTDRHYGYTF
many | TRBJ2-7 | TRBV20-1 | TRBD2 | TGCAGTGCTGGGGCCGGGACTAGCGCCTCGGCCGAGCAGTACTTC | CSAGAGTSASAEQYF
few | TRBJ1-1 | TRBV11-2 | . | TGTGCCAGCAGCTTGGAGACGAACACTGAAGCTTTCTTT | CASSLETNTEAFF
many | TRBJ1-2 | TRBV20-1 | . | TGCAGTGCTAGAGACTCTCCTAATAGCTATGGCTACACCTTC | CSARDSPNSYGYTF